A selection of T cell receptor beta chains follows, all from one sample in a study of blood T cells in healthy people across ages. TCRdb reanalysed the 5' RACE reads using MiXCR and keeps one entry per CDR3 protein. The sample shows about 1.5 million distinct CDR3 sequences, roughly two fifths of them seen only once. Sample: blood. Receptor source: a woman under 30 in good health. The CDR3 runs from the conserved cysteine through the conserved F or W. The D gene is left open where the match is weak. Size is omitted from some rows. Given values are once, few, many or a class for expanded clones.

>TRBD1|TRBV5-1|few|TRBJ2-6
TGCGCCAGCGGATTGACAGGGGGCGCTGGGGCCAACGTCCTGACTTTC
CASGLTGGAGANVLTF
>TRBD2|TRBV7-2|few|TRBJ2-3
TGTGCCAGCAGCTTAGCTCTAGCGGGAAGTGATACGCAGTATTTT
CASSLALAGSDTQYF
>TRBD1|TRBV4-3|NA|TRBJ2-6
TGCGCCAGCAGCCATTCCTCCGGGACAGGCGCCTTCTCTGGGGCCAACGTCCTGACTTTC
CASSHSSGTGAFSGANVLTF
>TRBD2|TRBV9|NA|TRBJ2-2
TGTGCCAGCACCGGCGGGAGCGCTGGCACCGGGGAGCTGTTTTTT
CASTGGSAGTGELFF
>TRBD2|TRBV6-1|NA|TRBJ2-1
TGTGCCAGCAGTGAAATGACTAGCGCGTTTGATGAGCAGTTCTTC
CASSEMTSAFDEQFF
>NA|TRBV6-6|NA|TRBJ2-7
TGTGCCAGCAGTTACGGACTCACAAACTACGAGCAGTACTTC
CASSYGLTNYEQYF
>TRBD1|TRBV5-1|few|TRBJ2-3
TGCGCCAGCAGCTACGTTGGGGACAGGGGAGGTGGTACGCAGTATTTT
CASSYVGDRGGGTQYF
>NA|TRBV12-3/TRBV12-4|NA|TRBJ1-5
TGTGCCAGCAGTACCTCGTGGACGGCAGGCAATCAGCCCCAGCATTTT
CASSTSWTAGNQPQHF
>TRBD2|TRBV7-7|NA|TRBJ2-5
TGTGCTAGCAGCAACAGACTAGCGGGACGATGGGAGACCCAGTACTTC
CASSNRLAGRWETQYF
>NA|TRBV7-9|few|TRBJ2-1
TGTGCCAGCAGCTTATATAGCAACTCCTACAATGAGCAGTTCTTC
CASSLYSNSYNEQFF
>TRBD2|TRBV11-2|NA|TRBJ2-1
TGTGCCAGCAGCTGGACTAGCGGGAGTCTTGAGCAGTTCTTC
CASSWTSGSLEQFF
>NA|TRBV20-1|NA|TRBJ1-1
TGCAGTGTTCCCACCGGCACTGAAGCTTTCTTT
CSVPTGTEAFF
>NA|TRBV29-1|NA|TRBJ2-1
TGCAGCGTAGGAACTGGCAGATTCCCTTACAATGAGCAGTTCTTC
CSVGTGRFPYNEQFF
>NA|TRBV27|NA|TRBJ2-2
TGTGCCAGCAGTTTGCAGGCTCGCGGACCGGGGAACCGACCCGGGGAGCTGTTTTTT
CASSLQARGPGNRPGELFF
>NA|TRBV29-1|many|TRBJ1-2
TGCAGCGTCCAGGGGATCGGATCGCTAAACTATGGCTACACCTTC
CSVQGIGSLNYGYTF